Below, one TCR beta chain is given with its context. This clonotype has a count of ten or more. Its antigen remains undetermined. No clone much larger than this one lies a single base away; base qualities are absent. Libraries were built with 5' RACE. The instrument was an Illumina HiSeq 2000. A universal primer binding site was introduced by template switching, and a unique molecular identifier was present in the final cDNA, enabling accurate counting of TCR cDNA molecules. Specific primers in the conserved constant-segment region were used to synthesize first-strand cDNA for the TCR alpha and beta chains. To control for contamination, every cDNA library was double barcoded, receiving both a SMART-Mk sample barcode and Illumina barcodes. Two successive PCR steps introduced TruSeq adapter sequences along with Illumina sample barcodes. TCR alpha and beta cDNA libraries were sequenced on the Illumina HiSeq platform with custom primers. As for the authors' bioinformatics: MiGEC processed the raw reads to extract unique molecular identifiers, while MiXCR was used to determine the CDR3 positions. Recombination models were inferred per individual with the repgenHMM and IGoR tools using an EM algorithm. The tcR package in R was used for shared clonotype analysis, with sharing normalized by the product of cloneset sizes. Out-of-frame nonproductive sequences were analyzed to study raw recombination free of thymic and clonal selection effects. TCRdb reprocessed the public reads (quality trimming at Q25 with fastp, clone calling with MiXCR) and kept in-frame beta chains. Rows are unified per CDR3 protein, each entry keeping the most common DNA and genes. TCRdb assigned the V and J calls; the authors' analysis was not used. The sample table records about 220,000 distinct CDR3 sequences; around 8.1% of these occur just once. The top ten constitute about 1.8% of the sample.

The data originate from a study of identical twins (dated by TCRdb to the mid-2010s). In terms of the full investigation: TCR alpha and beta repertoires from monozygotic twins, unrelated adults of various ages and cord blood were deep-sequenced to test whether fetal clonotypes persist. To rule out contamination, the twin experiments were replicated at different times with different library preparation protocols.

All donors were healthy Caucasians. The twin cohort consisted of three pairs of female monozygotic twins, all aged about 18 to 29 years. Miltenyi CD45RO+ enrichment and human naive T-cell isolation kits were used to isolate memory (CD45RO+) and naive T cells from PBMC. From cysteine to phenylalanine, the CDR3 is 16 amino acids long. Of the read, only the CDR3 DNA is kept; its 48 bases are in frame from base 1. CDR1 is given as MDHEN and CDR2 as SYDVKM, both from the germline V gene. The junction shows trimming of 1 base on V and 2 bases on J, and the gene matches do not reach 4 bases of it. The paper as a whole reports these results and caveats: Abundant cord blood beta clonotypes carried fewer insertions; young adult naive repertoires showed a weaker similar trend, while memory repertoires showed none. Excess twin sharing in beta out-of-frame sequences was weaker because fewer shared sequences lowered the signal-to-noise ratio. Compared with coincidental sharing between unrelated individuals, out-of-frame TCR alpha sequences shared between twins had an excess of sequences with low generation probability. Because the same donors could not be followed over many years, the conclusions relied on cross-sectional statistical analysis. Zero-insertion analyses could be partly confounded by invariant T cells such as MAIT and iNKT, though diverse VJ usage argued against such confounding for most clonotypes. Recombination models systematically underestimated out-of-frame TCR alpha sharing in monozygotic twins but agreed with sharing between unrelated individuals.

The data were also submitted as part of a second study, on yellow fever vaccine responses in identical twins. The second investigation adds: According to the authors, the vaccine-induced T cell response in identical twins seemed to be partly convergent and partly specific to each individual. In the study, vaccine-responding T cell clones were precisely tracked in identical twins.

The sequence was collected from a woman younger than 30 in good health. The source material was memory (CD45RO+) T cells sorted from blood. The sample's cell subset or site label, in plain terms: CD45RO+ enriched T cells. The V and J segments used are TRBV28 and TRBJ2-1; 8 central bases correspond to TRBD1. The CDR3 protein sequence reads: CASSLSETGAYNEQFF. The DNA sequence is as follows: TGTGCCAGCAGTTTATCGGAGACAGGGGCCTACAATGAGCAGTTCTTC. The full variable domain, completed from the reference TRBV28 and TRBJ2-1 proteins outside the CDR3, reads DVKVTQSSRYLVKRTGEKVFLECVQDMDHENMFWYRQDPGLGLRLIYFSYDVKMKEKGDIPEGYSVSREKKERFSLILESASTNQTSMYLCASSLSETGAYNEQFFGPGTRLTVL.